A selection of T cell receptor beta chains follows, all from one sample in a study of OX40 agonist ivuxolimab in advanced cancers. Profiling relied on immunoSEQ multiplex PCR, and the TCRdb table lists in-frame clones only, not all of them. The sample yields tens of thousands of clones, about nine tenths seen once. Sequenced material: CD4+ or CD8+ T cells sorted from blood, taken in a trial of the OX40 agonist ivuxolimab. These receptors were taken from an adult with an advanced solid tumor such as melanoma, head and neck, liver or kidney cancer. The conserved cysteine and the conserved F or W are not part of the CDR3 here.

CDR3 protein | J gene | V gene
ASSLAAAGGREQF | TRBJ2-1 | TRBV5-1
ASSLSSFGRETQY | TRBJ2-5 | TRBV28
ASSSGRQGFYEQY | TRBJ2-7 | TRBV11-3
AAGASVHTGELF | TRBJ2-2 | TRBV19
ASSLDRGADTQY | TRBJ2-3 | TRBV5-4
ASSIQGNTNEKLF | TRBJ1-4 | TRBV27
ASSLGVSSGNTIY | TRBJ1-3 | TRBV5-1
ASSHPTSGIWDEQF | TRBJ2-1 | TRBV14
ASSLPGGIVQPQH | TRBJ1-5 | TRBV28
ASSLVAGQGRTDTQY | TRBJ2-3 | TRBV5-4
ASSSTSGIKNEQF | TRBJ2-1 | TRBV7-2
AWSLGGSTDTQY | TRBJ2-3 | TRBV30
ASKKGVFNNYGYT | TRBJ1-2 | TRBV11-2
ASSPHLGGGNQPQH | TRBJ1-5 | TRBV28
ASSFPSGRGEQY | TRBJ2-7 | TRBV28